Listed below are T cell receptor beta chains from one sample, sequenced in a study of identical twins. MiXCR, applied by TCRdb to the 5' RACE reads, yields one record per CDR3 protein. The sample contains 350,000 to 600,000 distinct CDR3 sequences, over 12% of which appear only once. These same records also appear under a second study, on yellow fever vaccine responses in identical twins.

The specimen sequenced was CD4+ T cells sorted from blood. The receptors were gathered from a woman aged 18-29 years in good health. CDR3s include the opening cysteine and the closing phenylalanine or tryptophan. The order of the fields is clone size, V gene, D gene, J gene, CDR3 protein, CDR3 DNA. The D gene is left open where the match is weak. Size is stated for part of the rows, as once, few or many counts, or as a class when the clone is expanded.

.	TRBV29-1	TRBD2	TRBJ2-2	CSVRGSGGTNTGELFF	TGCAGCGTTCGGGGTAGCGGGGGAACGAACACCGGGGAGCTGTTTTTT
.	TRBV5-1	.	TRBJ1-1	CASSLGSGYNTEAFF	TGCGCCAGCAGCTTGGGGTCGGGGTACAACACTGAAGCTTTCTTT
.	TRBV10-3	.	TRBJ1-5	CAISDRLSNQPQHF	TGTGCCATCAGTGACCGCCTCAGCAATCAGCCCCAGCATTTT
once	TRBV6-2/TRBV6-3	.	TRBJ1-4	CASSYSRDTNEKLFF	TGTGCCAGCAGTTACTCGAGGGATACTAATGAAAAACTGTTTTTT
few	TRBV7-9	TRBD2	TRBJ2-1	CASSLPRSGGTNEQFF	TGTGCCAGCAGCCTCCCACGAAGCGGGGGTACGAATGAACAGTTCTTC
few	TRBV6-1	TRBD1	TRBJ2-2	CASRAGTANTGELFF	TGTGCCAGCAGGGCCGGGACAGCGAACACCGGGGAGCTGTTTTTT
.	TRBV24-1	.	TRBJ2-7	CATSVLYEQYF	TGTGCCACCAGTGTCCTCTACGAGCAGTACTTC
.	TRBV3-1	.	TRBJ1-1	CASSQVGVRTEAFF	TGTGCCAGCAGCCAAGTTGGGGTCCGCACTGAAGCTTTCTTT
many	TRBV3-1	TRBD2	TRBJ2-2	CASSQDLWLAGVGSTGELFF	TGTGCCAGCAGCCAAGATCTATGGCTAGCGGGAGTTGGTAGCACCGGGGAGCTGTTTTTT
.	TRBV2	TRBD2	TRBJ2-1	CASRGLAGGPNEQFF	TGTGCCAGCAGGGGACTAGCGGGAGGGCCAAATGAGCAGTTCTTC
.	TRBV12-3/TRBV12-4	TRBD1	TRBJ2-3	CASSLVGSGGDTQYF	TGTGCCAGCAGTTTAGTAGGGTCAGGGGGCGATACGCAGTATTTT
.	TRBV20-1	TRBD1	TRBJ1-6	CSAAGQGGSPLHF	TGCAGTGCTGCGGGACAGGGGGGCTCACCCCTCCACTTT
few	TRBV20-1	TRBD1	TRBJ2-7	CSAGTSLNYRGKWSEQYF	TGCAGTGCCGGGACCTCTCTTAACTACAGGGGCAAGTGGAGTGAGCAGTACTTC
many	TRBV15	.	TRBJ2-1	CATSRDGGKNEQFF	TGTGCCACCAGCAGAGATGGCGGGAAGAATGAGCAGTTCTTC
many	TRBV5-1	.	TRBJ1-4	CASRPSVATNEKLFF	TGCGCCAGCAGACCCTCCGTGGCAACTAATGAAAAACTGTTTTTT
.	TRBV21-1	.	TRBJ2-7	CASTCYEQYF	TGTGCCAGCACGTGCTACGAGCAGTACTTC
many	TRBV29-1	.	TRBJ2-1	CSVGVYRRAQEQFF	TGCAGCGTTGGGGTTTACCGGAGGGCCCAGGAGCAGTTCTTC
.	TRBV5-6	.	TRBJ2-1	CASSYERGKAYNEQFF	TGTGCCAGCAGCTACGAGAGGGGGAAAGCGTACAATGAGCAGTTCTTC
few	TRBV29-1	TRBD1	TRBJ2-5	CSVEPMTGKETQYF	TGCAGCGTTGAACCTATGACAGGGAAGGAGACCCAGTACTTC
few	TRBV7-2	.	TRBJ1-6	CASSLRGQNSPLHF	TGTGCCAGCAGCTTACGGGGCCAGAATTCACCCCTCCACTTT
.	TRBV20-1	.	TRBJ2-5	CSARIASGGALETQYF	TGCAGTGCTAGAATCGCATCCGGGGGCGCGTTGGAGACCCAGTACTTC
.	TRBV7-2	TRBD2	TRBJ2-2	CASSRIAGLANTGELFF	TGTGCCAGCAGCCGGATAGCGGGATTGGCGAACACCGGGGAGCTGTTTTTT
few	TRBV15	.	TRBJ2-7	CATSRALGGEQYF	TGTGCCACCAGCAGAGCCCTCGGGGGCGAGCAGTACTTC
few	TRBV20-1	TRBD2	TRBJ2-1	CSARTSGSLGYNEQFF	TGCAGTGCTCGGACTAGCGGGAGCCTGGGGTACAATGAGCAGTTCTTC
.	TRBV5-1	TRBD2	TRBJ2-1	CASTSGLAGPSYNEQFF	TGCGCCAGCACGTCGGGACTAGCGGGACCCTCCTACAATGAGCAGTTCTTC
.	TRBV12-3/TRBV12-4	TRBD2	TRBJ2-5	CASSLVDPGGIGETQYF	TGTGCCAGCAGTTTGGTGGATCCGGGAGGGATAGGTGAGACCCAGTACTTC
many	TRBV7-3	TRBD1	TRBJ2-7	CASSASGTGGEQYF	TGTGCCAGCAGCGCCTCCGGGACAGGTGGAGAGCAGTACTTC
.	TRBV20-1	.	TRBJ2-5	CSAPGRRRQETQYF	TGCAGTGCTCCGGGACGACGGAGGCAAGAGACCCAGTACTTC
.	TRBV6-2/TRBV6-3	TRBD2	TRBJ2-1	CASSIRGGSYNEQFF	TGTGCCAGCAGTATCCGGGGGGGCTCCTACAATGAGCAGTTCTTC
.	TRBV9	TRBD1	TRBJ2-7	CASSSHPGQAYEQYF	TGTGCCAGCAGCTCTCATCCTGGACAGGCCTACGAGCAGTACTTC
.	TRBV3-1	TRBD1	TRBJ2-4	CASSHGTALAKNIQYF	TGTGCCAGCAGCCATGGGACAGCCCTAGCCAAAAACATTCAGTACTTC
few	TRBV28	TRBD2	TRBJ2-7	CASSFVAGEETYEQYF	TGTGCCAGCAGTTTCGTAGCGGGAGAGGAAACCTACGAGCAGTACTTC
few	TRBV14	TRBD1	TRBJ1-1	CASSYRDRNTEAFF	TGTGCCAGCAGCTACCGGGACAGGAACACTGAAGCTTTCTTT
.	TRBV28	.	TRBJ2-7	CASRKSGTQYEQYF	TGTGCCAGCAGGAAGTCAGGGACACAATACGAGCAGTACTTC
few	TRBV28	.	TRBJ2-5	CASRFSSYPEYF	TGTGCCAGCAGATTTAGTAGCTACCCCGAGTACTTC
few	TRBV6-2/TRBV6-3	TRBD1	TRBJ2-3	CASSQDRARGTDTQYF	TGTGCCAGCAGTCAAGACAGGGCCCGGGGCACAGATACGCAGTATTTT
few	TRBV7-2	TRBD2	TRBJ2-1	CASSLGLAGDYNEQFF	TGTGCCAGCAGCTTGGGACTAGCGGGAGACTACAATGAGCAGTTCTTC
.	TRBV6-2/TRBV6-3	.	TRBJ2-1	CASSYLASHKGEQFF	TGTGCCAGCAGTTACTTGGCTAGCCACAAGGGTGAGCAGTTCTTC
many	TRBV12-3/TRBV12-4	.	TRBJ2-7	CASSLRSNSYEQYF	TGTGCCAGCAGTTTACGCTCAAACTCCTACGAGCAGTACTTC
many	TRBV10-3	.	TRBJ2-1	CAISESGAAGEQFF	TGTGCCATCAGTGAGTCCGGGGCCGCTGGGGAGCAGTTCTTC
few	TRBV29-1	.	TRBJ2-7	CSVAGVTYEQYF	TGCAGCGTTGCAGGAGTTACCTACGAGCAGTACTTC
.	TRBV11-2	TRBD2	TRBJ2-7	CASSLGLGAGALSSYEQYF	TGTGCCAGCAGCTTAGGCCTGGGAGCGGGGGCTTTGAGCTCCTACGAGCAGTACTTC
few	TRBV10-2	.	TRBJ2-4	CATFVSGTAKNIQYF	TGCGCCACTTTCGTCTCAGGGACAGCCAAAAACATTCAGTACTTC
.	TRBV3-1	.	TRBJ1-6	CASSPDSRALHF	TGTGCCAGCAGTCCCGACAGCCGTGCCCTCCACTTT
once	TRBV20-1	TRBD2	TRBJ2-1	CSAVTYRGGEERNEQFF	TGCAGTGCCGTCACGTATCGCGGGGGGGAGGAAAGGAATGAGCAGTTCTTC